The clone carrying this TCR beta chain has only one observation. Its matching antigen is unknown. CDR3 size: 15 residues. V lost 0 bases and J 3 bases, leaving 12 bases between the germline ends. Germline CDR1 reads MGHRA; CDR2 reads YSYEKL. The sample belongs to a study of shared clonotypes between healthy human individuals. Study overall: CD4 naive and memory got three plates each, CD8 naive two, CD8 memory one.

The repertoire was sequenced with immunoSEQ multiplex PCR; TCRdb's copy has only in-frame clones and lacks some. The table lists 2 million to 3 million clones, approximately 94% of them singletons. Memory CD4+ cells were the fraction left after CD45RA+ naive selection. The study, taken as a whole, reports: Rarefaction gave evidence that sorted-subset sequencing remained incomplete despite large depth. There were few donors, and this limited the genetic and exposure-history diversity represented.

Specimen: naive CD4+ T cells from PBMCs. Subset meaning: CD45RA+ positively selected. The rearrangement uses TRBV4-1 and TRBJ2-7, with a weak D call TRBD2 (6 bases). The sequence derives from a man aged 18 to 35 in good health. Some clones in this sample may be carry-over from other donors' samples. The CDR3 loop reads CASSQDGGDFYEQYF. CDR3 coding DNA: TGCGCCAGCAGCCAAGATGGTGGGGACTTCTACGAGCAGTACTTC.